These 9 T cell receptor beta chains originate from one sample sequenced in a study of cytomegalovirus exposure and HLA in healthy donors. Generated by immunoSEQ multiplex PCR, the TCRdb table keeps only in-frame clones and is missing some. The table lists some 170,000 clones, approximately 86% of them singletons, with about 7.7% in the top ten. The sample was PBMCs. These receptors came from a man aged 25 to 40 in good health and CMV-seropositive.

The CDR3 loop reads CASSYSGEYEQYF. The CDR3, as DNA: TGTGCCAGCAGTTACTCGGGGGAATACGAGCAGTACTTC. The V call is TRBV6-6, the J call TRBJ2-7, with D possibly called TRBD1 or TRBD2 (5 bases each). CDR3 length equals 13 residues. V shed 0 bases and J shed 4 bases, with 7 bases lying between them. Per the germline V gene, CDR1 is MNHNY and CDR2 is SVGAGI (reference sequence).

V usage is TRBV4-3 and J usage is TRBJ2-5; D not certain. Trimming shortened V by 0 bases and J by 7 bases, and 15 bases separated the two germline ends. CDR1 and CDR2 from the germline V gene are LGHNA and YSLEER. The CDR3 runs to 15 residues. The CDR3 nucleotides read TGCGCCAGCAGCCAAGAGGCCTCAGAACGGGCGACCCAGTACTTC. Translated: CASSQEASERATQYF.

Here the CDR3 reads CASSYPSGSAYEQFF. CDR3 coding DNA: TGTGCCAGCAGTTACCCTAGCGGGAGTGCGTATGAGCAGTTCTTC. This chain connects TRBV6-5 to TRBJ2-1; 10 bases line up with TRBD2. Per germline, CDR1 MNHEY and CDR2 SVGAGI. Unmatched junction bases numbered 6, after V lost 2 bases and J lost 8 bases. The CDR3 length is 15 residues.

The chain has TRBV5-1 and TRBJ2-3; TRBD2 aligns across 10 bases. The CDR3 is 15 residues long. CDR1 is SGHRS and CDR2 is YFSETQ in the germline V gene. V trimming: 1 base; J trimming: 3 bases; junction bases outside the gene matches: 2. The CDR3 here is CASSLTSGMTDTQYF. In DNA form, the CDR3 reads TGCGCCAGCAGCTTGACTAGCGGGATGACAGATACGCAGTATTTT.

V gene TRBV7-9 combines with J gene TRBJ2-7; the match to TRBD2 covers 13 bases. With V trimmed by 5 bases and J by 2 bases, 6 bases remained unmatched. The germline CDR1 and CDR2 sequences are SEHNR and FQNEAQ (reference sequence). The CDR3 is 16 residues long. The CDR3 loop reads CASSQLGLAGTYEQYF. The CDR3 coding sequence is TGTGCCAGCAGCCAACTGGGACTAGCGGGAACCTACGAGCAGTACTTC.

This rearrangement joins TRBV27 to TRBJ1-1; TRBD1 is a possible D gene (6 bases). The CDR3 extends over 14 amino acids. V lost 3 bases and J lost 5, with 13 bases in between. Germline assignment: CDR1 MNHEY and CDR2 SMNVEV (reference sequence). In DNA, the CDR3 is TGTGCCAGCAGTTTCAAAGGGGGGGGAACTGAAGCTTTCTTT. Translating gives CASSFKGGGTEAFF.

This clone appeared once. V is TRBV5-1 and J is TRBJ2-7, with 11 nucleotides matching TRBD2. Germline V gene data show CDR1 as SGHRS and CDR2 as YFSETQ. After removal of 1 base from V and 0 bases from J, the junction contained 0 bases not matched to a gene. This CDR3 has 15 amino acids. The CDR3 DNA follows: TGCGCCAGCAGCTTGACTAGCGGGAGCTCCTACGAGCAGTACTTC. Translating it yields CASSLTSGSSYEQYF.

There are a few counts of this clone. This same CDR3 is encoded by further DNA sequences in the sample. This chain connects TRBV9 to TRBJ2-2, with D perhaps TRBD1 (6 bases). The germline CDR1 and CDR2 sequences are SGDLS and YYNGEE. V lost 4 bases and J 2 bases, leaving 12 bases between the germline ends. The CDR3 sequence is 15 residues long. CDR3 coding DNA: TGTGCCAGCAGCCCTTGGACAGCTAACACCGGGGAGCTGTTTTTT. Translated: CASSPWTANTGELFF.

V is TRBV5-4 and J is TRBJ1-2, with 7 bases that match TRBD1. Germline assignment: CDR1 SGHNT and CDR2 YYREEE (reference sequence). CDR3 length: 16 residues. With 3 bases clipped from V and 3 bases from J, the junction kept 11 bases outside the gene matches. The CDR3 loop is CASSSGPGQSHYGYTF. The CDR3 nucleotides read TGTGCCAGCAGCTCGGGACCGGGACAGTCCCACTATGGCTACACCTTC.